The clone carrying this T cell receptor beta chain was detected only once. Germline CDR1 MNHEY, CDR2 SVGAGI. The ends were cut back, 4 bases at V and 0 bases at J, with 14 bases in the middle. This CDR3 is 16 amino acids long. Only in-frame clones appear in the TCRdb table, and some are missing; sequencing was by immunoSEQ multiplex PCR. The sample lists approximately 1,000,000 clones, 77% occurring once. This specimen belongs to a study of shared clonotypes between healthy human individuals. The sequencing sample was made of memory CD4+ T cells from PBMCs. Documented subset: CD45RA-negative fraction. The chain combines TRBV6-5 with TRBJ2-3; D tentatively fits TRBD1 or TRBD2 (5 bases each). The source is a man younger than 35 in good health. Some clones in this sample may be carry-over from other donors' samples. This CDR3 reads CASSFNPGLSTDTQYF. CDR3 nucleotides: TGTGCCAGCAGTTTCAATCCGGGGCTGAGCACAGATACGCAGTATTTT.